A selection of T cell receptor beta chains follows, all from one sample in a study of untreated major depressive disorder. Sequencing used immunoSEQ multiplex PCR; TCRdb keeps in-frame clones, though not all of them. This table holds tens of thousands of clones, 70% to 90% found once. Input material: CD4+ T cells from PBMCs. All receptors derive from a woman in her twenties or thirties in good health. Both conserved end residues are part of each CDR3. Each record gives: J gene, V gene, D gene, clone size, CDR3 DNA, CDR3 protein. A D gene is named only where the DNA matches it firmly. Only some rows state a clone size, as once, few, many or a class for expanded clones.

j_call: TRBJ1-2; v_call: TRBV30; d_call: TRBD1; clone_size: few; cdr3_nt: TGTGCCTGGAGTGCTGGGACAGATCTTGGCTACACCTTC; cdr3_aa: CAWSAGTDLGYTF
j_call: TRBJ1-2; v_call: TRBV7-9; d_call: .; clone_size: once; cdr3_nt: TGTGCCAGCACCACGGCGGGGGGGCTGGGCTATGGCTACACCTTC; cdr3_aa: CASTTAGGLGYGYTF
j_call: TRBJ1-1; v_call: TRBV30; d_call: .; clone_size: .; cdr3_nt: TGTGCCTGGAGTAATAGGTTCTCTGAAGCTTTCTTT; cdr3_aa: CAWSNRFSEAFF
j_call: TRBJ2-7; v_call: TRBV19; d_call: .; clone_size: .; cdr3_nt: TGTGCCAGTAGTATCGGCGGTTCCTCCTACGAGCAGTACTTC; cdr3_aa: CASSIGGSSYEQYF
j_call: TRBJ2-5; v_call: TRBV7-3; d_call: .; clone_size: .; cdr3_nt: TGTGCCAGCAGCTTGGTCGGATCCTCCCCGCAAGAGACCCAGTACTTC; cdr3_aa: CASSLVGSSPQETQYF
j_call: TRBJ1-2; v_call: TRBV28; d_call: TRBD1; clone_size: once; cdr3_nt: TGTGCCAGCAGCAACGGGGACAGGGGCCTCTATGGCTACACCTTC; cdr3_aa: CASSNGDRGLYGYTF
j_call: TRBJ1-2; v_call: TRBV28; d_call: .; clone_size: .; cdr3_nt: TGTGCCAGCAGTGCGGACTATGGCTACACCTTC; cdr3_aa: CASSADYGYTF
j_call: TRBJ1-1; v_call: TRBV14; d_call: .; clone_size: .; cdr3_nt: TGTGCCAGCAGCCTATCAGGTATCACTGAAGCTTTCTTT; cdr3_aa: CASSLSGITEAFF
j_call: TRBJ2-3; v_call: TRBV5-1; d_call: .; clone_size: .; cdr3_nt: TGCGCCAGCAGCTTGGGGCTTTCTAGCACAGATACGCAGTATTTT; cdr3_aa: CASSLGLSSTDTQYF
j_call: TRBJ1-4; v_call: TRBV10-2; d_call: .; clone_size: .; cdr3_nt: TGCGCCAGCACCGGCGGGGCAACTAATGAAAAACTGTTTTTT; cdr3_aa: CASTGGATNEKLFF
j_call: TRBJ1-4; v_call: TRBV10-3; d_call: TRBD1; clone_size: .; cdr3_nt: TGTGCCATCAGCCGACAGGGCCTACAGGAAAAACTGTTTTTT; cdr3_aa: CAISRQGLQEKLFF
j_call: TRBJ2-3; v_call: TRBV5-6; d_call: TRBD2; clone_size: .; cdr3_nt: TGTGCCAGCAGCTTGGGACTAGCGGGGGTGGCAGATACGCAGTATTTT; cdr3_aa: CASSLGLAGVADTQYF
j_call: TRBJ1-1; v_call: TRBV5-4; d_call: TRBD1; clone_size: few; cdr3_nt: TGTGCCAGCAGCTTAGGGACAGGACGATCGAACACTGAAGCTTTCTTT; cdr3_aa: CASSLGTGRSNTEAFF
j_call: TRBJ2-7; v_call: TRBV19; d_call: .; clone_size: .; cdr3_nt: TGTGCCAGTAGCGTCCACAGGTACGAGCAGTACTTC; cdr3_aa: CASSVHRYEQYF
j_call: TRBJ2-7; v_call: TRBV27; d_call: TRBD2; clone_size: .; cdr3_nt: TGTGCCAGCAGTCCACCCCGGATGGTAGCGGGGGTTAAATGCGAGCAGTACTTC; cdr3_aa: CASSPPRMVAGVKCEQYF
j_call: TRBJ1-1; v_call: TRBV11-2; d_call: .; clone_size: .; cdr3_nt: TGTGCCAGCAGCTTAGTCGCGGGGAGGACTGAAGCTTTCTTT; cdr3_aa: CASSLVAGRTEAFF
j_call: TRBJ1-2; v_call: TRBV7-9; d_call: TRBD1; clone_size: .; cdr3_nt: TGTGCCAGCAGCTTGGGCCCGGGACAGGGGCTTGGCGGTGGCGGCTACACCTTC; cdr3_aa: CASSLGPGQGLGGGGYTF
j_call: TRBJ2-2; v_call: TRBV30; d_call: TRBD1; clone_size: .; cdr3_nt: TGTGCCTGGAGTACAGGGGGCGCGGGCACCGGGGAGCTGTTTTTT; cdr3_aa: CAWSTGGAGTGELFF
j_call: TRBJ2-3; v_call: TRBV2; d_call: .; clone_size: once; cdr3_nt: TGTGCCAGCACCCGGGACACAGATACGCAGTATTTT; cdr3_aa: CASTRDTDTQYF
j_call: TRBJ2-4; v_call: TRBV28; d_call: .; clone_size: .; cdr3_nt: TGTGCTACGCAGGTATTAGCCAAAAACATTCAGTACTTC; cdr3_aa: CATQVLAKNIQYF
j_call: TRBJ1-1; v_call: TRBV7-2; d_call: TRBD1; clone_size: .; cdr3_nt: TGTGCCAGCAGCGAGGGACAGGGAGTGACTGAAGCTTTCTTT; cdr3_aa: CASSEGQGVTEAFF
j_call: TRBJ2-1; v_call: TRBV11-3; d_call: .; clone_size: .; cdr3_nt: TGTGCCAGCAGCTTAGGCAGCAGGGGTCGGTGGAATGAGCAGTTCTTC; cdr3_aa: CASSLGSRGRWNEQFF
j_call: TRBJ1-4; v_call: TRBV10-3; d_call: .; clone_size: .; cdr3_nt: TGTGCCATCAGTTTGGCGCAAGGTGAAAAACTGTTTTTT; cdr3_aa: CAISLAQGEKLFF
j_call: TRBJ1-6; v_call: TRBV11-2; d_call: .; clone_size: few; cdr3_nt: TGTGCCAGCAGCCCAGGGGCGGGGCACAATTCACCCCTCCACTTT; cdr3_aa: CASSPGAGHNSPLHF
j_call: TRBJ1-4; v_call: TRBV2; d_call: .; clone_size: .; cdr3_nt: TGTGCCAGCAGTGAATGGGGGGGGACTAATGAAAAACTGTTTTTT; cdr3_aa: CASSEWGGTNEKLFF
j_call: TRBJ1-1; v_call: TRBV7-3; d_call: .; clone_size: .; cdr3_nt: TGTGCCAGCAGCCCAGGACTGAACACTGAAGCTTTCTTT; cdr3_aa: CASSPGLNTEAFF
j_call: TRBJ2-7; v_call: TRBV5-1; d_call: TRBD1; clone_size: .; cdr3_nt: TGCGCCAGCAGTGACAGGGCCGCCTACGAGCAGTACTTC; cdr3_aa: CASSDRAAYEQYF
j_call: TRBJ1-5; v_call: TRBV6-5; d_call: .; clone_size: .; cdr3_nt: TGTGCCAGCACCGAATCGCAGGGTGGCCAGCCCCAGCATTTT; cdr3_aa: CASTESQGGQPQHF